The table lists the clone carrying this T cell receptor (beta chain) with many counts. Antigen specificity is unknown. The CDR3 consists of 15 residues. The V and J ends lost 5 bases and 4 bases respectively, with 15 bases between them. Per germline, CDR1 MNHEY and CDR2 SMNVEV (reference sequence). The CDR3 regions of TCR beta were amplified from RNA transcripts. First-round RT-PCR with HTBI primers amplified the TCR CDR3 region. TCRdb itself ran the multiplex PCR reads through MiXCR, one entry per CDR3 protein. The repertoire holds hundreds of thousands of distinct CDR3 sequences, with 20% to 25% as singletons. The data were obtained in a study of T cells in Graves' hyperthyroidism and ophthalmopathy. For the study at large: Before any treatment, at initial diagnosis, peripheral blood was collected.

Whole-study findings and limits: By a 13 V-J model, ophthalmopathy was set apart from stable hyperthyroidism.

Disease duration was under 3 months in the ophthalmopathy patients, who also had a Clinical Activity Score of at least 3 and a NOSPECS grade of at least 4. The chain couples TRBV27 to TRBJ2-1, with D perhaps matching TRBD2 (6 bases). This receptor was identified in a man aged 25 to 40 with Graves' ophthalmopathy. The sequencing input was blood. The CDR3 sequence is CASSPGLLSYNEQFF. The DNA of the CDR3 is TGTGCCAGCAGTCCGGGACTCCTATCATACAATGAGCAGTTCTTC.